This TCR beta chain emerged from a study of glioma-infiltrating T cells. Using RNA template, CDR3s of TCR alpha and beta were amplified with iRepertoire arm-PCR. Input was about 100-450 ng of tissue mRNA or PBMC total RNA. TCRdb re-analysed the multiplex PCR reads in MiXCR, keeping a single row per CDR3 protein. Seen here are under 200,000 distinct CDR3 sequences, more than 35% observed once, and the top ten hold roughly 5.2%. About this clonotype: Its antigen remains unidentified. This could be a read error, since a much larger clone is one nucleotide away.

General study findings and limits: Only very few CDR3 sequences appeared in both tissue and blood. Non-neoplastic patients had below-expected tissue-blood divergence, while all gliomas exceeded expectation.

The specimen sequenced was glioma tissue, nonneoplastic brain tissue, or PBMCs (not recorded which). This clonotype originated in a human donor with low-grade glioma or glioblastoma, undergoing nonglioma brain surgery, or in good health (not recorded which).

In nucleotides, the CDR3 is TGTGCCACCGGGCAGCAAGAGACCCGGTACTTC. It codes for CATGQQETRYF. This rearrangement joins TRBV24-1 to TRBJ2-5; D unresolved. Germline lookup yields CDR1 KGHDR and CDR2 SFDVKD. The length of the CDR3 is 11 residues.